This T cell receptor (beta chain) came from a study of T cells in localized non-small cell lung cancer. TCRdb's copy holds only in-frame clones and misses some; the assay was immunoSEQ multiplex PCR. The sample shows 45,000 to 60,000 clones, about 88% of them seen only once. Study results and limitations: Tumor trailed uninvolved adjacent lung in T cell clonality, which peaked there.

On this clone itself: Its antigen is not known.

This CDR3 has 16 residues. Germline loops: CDR1 MDHEN, CDR2 SYDVKM. Trimming pared 2 bases from V and 2 bases from J, leaving 13 bases between. This receptor was identified in a man aged 40 to 69 with stage II lung adenocarcinoma. The chain joins TRBV28 to TRBJ1-3, with a tentative D call TRBD1 (6 bases). Sample: PBMCs, taken before any cancer treatment. The CDR3 coding sequence is TGTGCCAGCAGTTTACGTCCGGGGGCGCCTGGAAACACCATATATTTT. It encodes CASSLRPGAPGNTIYF.